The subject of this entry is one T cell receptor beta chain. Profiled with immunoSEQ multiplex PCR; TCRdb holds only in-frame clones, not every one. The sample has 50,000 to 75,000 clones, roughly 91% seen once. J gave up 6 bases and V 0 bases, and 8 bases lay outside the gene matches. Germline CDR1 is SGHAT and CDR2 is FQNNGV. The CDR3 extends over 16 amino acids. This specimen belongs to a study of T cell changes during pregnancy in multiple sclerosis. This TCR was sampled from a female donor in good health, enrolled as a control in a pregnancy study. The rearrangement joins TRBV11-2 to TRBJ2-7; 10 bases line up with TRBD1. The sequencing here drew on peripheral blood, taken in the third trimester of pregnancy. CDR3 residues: CASSLDPGQGHGEQYF. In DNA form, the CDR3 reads TGTGCCAGCAGCTTAGACCCGGGACAGGGGCATGGCGAGCAGTACTTC. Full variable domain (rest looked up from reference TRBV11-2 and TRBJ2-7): EAGVAQSPRYKIIEKRQSVAFWCNPISGHATLYWYQQILGQGPKLLIQFQNNGVVDDSQLPKDRFSAERLKGVDSTLKIQPAKLEDSAVYLCASSLDPGQGHGEQYFGPGTRLTVT.